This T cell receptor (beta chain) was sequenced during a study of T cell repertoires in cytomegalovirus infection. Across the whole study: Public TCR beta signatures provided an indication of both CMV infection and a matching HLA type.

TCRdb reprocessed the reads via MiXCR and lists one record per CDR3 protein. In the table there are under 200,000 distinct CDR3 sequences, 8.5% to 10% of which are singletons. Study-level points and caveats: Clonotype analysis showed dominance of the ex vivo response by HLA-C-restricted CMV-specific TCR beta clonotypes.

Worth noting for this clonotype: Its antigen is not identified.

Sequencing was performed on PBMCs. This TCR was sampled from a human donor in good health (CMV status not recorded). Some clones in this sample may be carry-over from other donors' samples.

The CDR3 is CASRDRVWYGYTF. In DNA form, the CDR3 reads TGTGCCAGCAGGGACAGGGTTTGGTATGGCTACACCTTC. The chain combines TRBV28 with TRBJ1-2, with 8 bases identical to TRBD1. The CDR3 is 13 amino acids. Looked up from germline, CDR1 is MDHEN and CDR2 is SYDVKM. With 6 bases clipped from V and 5 bases from J, the junction kept 5 bases outside the gene matches.